The 24 T cell receptor beta chains below all came from one sample that was sequenced in a study of early T cells in non-severe SARS-CoV-2 infection. TCRdb independently ran MiXCR on the 5' RACE reads; one entry per CDR3 protein. The table lists tens of thousands of distinct CDR3 sequences, 5.3% of them singletons. Sequencing was done on a sample of whole blood. The source is an adult who was a healthcare worker with PCR-confirmed SARS-CoV-2 infection or an uninfected control (not recorded which).

The sample holds many counts of this clonotype. The gene calls are TRBV28 and TRBJ1-1; no clear D. The CDR3 loop spans 14 amino acids. Germline CDR1 and CDR2: MDHEN and SYDVKM. The V gene lost 3 bases and the J gene lost 2 bases, with 10 bases spanning the gap. The CDR3 loop reads CASSFSGLNTEAFF. In DNA, the CDR3 is TGTGCCAGCAGTTTTAGTGGACTTAACACTGAAGCTTTCTTT. Based on the CDR3 plus reference TRBV28 and TRBJ1-1, the full variable domain is DVKVTQSSRYLVKRTGEKVFLECVQDMDHENMFWYRQDPGLGLRLIYFSYDVKMKEKGDIPEGYSVSREKKERFSLILESASTNQTSMYLCASSFSGLNTEAFFGQGTRLTVV.

This clonotype was observed at least ten times. The chain combines TRBV11-2 with TRBJ1-6, with 8 positions matching TRBD1. In germline, CDR1 is SGHAT, CDR2 FQNNGV. Unmatched junction bases numbered 2, after V lost 1 base and J lost 6 bases. This CDR3 contains 15 residues. The CDR3 loop is CASSLADRGNSPLHF. The CDR3 region has the DNA TGTGCCAGCAGCTTAGCCGACAGGGGTAATTCACCCCTCCACTTT.

This clonotype is medium-sized. The genes are TRBV5-6 and TRBJ2-1; 8 bases align to TRBD1. Germline loops: CDR1 SGHDT, CDR2 YYEEEE. The length of the CDR3 is 16 residues. V lost 0 bases and J lost 7; bases outside the gene matches: 9. CDR3 region: CASSLGDRGGTNEQFF. As DNA, the CDR3 is TGTGCCAGCAGCTTGGGAGACAGGGGAGGTACGAATGAGCAGTTCTTC.

This clonotype showed up many times. The V call is TRBV12-3 or TRBV12-4, the J call TRBJ2-7; D is possibly TRBD1 (6 bases). The CDR3 loop spans 15 amino acids. V was clipped by 6 bases and J by 4 bases, with 19 bases between them. CDR3 nucleotides: TGTGCCAGCAGCCCAGGACGACAGGTACCTTACGAGCAGTACTTC. As protein: CASSPGRQVPYEQYF.

This clonotype has just a few counts. This sequence joins TRBV11-1 and TRBJ2-2; 9 bases are shared with TRBD1. The V gene end was trimmed by 5 bases and the J gene end by 7 bases; junction bases not matched to a gene: 8. CDR3 size: 15 residues. Per germline, CDR1 SGHAT and CDR2 FQDESV (reference sequence). The CDR3 sequence: CASSNDRGLNGELFF. CDR3 nucleotides: TGTGCCAGCAGCAATGACAGGGGGTTGAACGGGGAGCTGTTTTTT.

There are many counts of this clonotype. This chain joins TRBV28 and TRBJ2-3; D unresolved. The CDR3 is made up of 12 amino acids. V was shortened by 3 bases and J by 2 bases, with 3 bases between the two germline ends. The germline V gene has CDR1 MDHEN and CDR2 SYDVKM. CDR3 sequence reads: CASSFYTDTQYF. The CDR3, as DNA: TGTGCCAGCAGTTTCTACACAGATACGCAGTATTTT.

This clonotype was observed at least ten times. The V call is TRBV5-1, the J call TRBJ1-4; a possible D gene is TRBD1 (6 bases). The V gene's germline CDR1 is SGHRS and CDR2 YFSETQ. The CDR3 sequence is 16 residues long. V lost 4 bases and J 5 bases, leaving 18 bases between the germline ends. Here the CDR3 reads CASSTGIRWGNEKLFF. The CDR3 DNA reads TGCGCCAGCAGCACAGGGATACGGTGGGGAAATGAAAAACTGTTTTTT.

This clonotype is termed medium-sized. The gene calls are TRBV5-1 and TRBJ2-7; 9 nucleotides match TRBD2. V gave up 0 bases and J gave up 3 bases; unmatched junction bases: 7. This CDR3 region has 16 residues. Germline CDR1 reads SGHRS; CDR2 reads YFSETQ. The CDR3 coding sequence is TGCGCCAGCAGCTTGGCCGTCGCGGGAGGGTACTACGAGCAGTACTTC. Amino acids: CASSLAVAGGYYEQYF.

This clonotype has at least ten counts. This sequence joins TRBV6-2 or TRBV6-3 and TRBJ1-2; D may be TRBD1 (5 bases). V was trimmed by 5 bases and J by 2 bases, leaving 18 bases between them. Germline V CDR1 and CDR2: MNHEY, SVGEGT. The CDR3 has 16 amino acids. DNA of the CDR3: TGTGCCAGCAGTCATCTTTCCTCGACAGCCAACTATGGCTACACCTTC. Translation gives CASSHLSSTANYGYTF.

The table lists this clonotype with many counts. This sequence joins TRBV7-9 and TRBJ1-1; D not resolved. CDR1 and CDR2 from the germline V gene are SEHNR and FQNEAQ (reference sequence). This CDR3 spans 13 amino acids. The V end was cut by 1 base, the J end by 2 bases, with 5 bases between. The CDR3 DNA reads as TGTGCCAGCAGCTTAGGTTCAAACACTGAAGCTTTCTTT. Its protein product is CASSLGSNTEAFF. The full variable domain, rest sourced from reference TRBV7-9 and TRBJ1-1, is DTGVSQNPRHKITKRGQNVTFRCDPISEHNRLYWYRQTLGQGPEFLTYFQNEAQLEKSRLLSDRFSAERPKGSFSTLEIQRTEQGDSAMYLCASSLGSNTEAFFGQGTRLTVV.

The table lists this clonotype with many counts. J is TRBJ2-7 and V is TRBV20-1; a possible D gene is TRBD2 (6 bases). This CDR3 has 12 amino acids. Trimming removed 6 bases from V and 7 bases from J, with 16 bases in between. Per germline, CDR1 DFQATT and CDR2 SNEGSKA (reference sequence). The CDR3 loop is CSATHRDSEQYF. The CDR3 nucleotides are TGCAGTGCGACTCACCGGGACTCGGAGCAGTACTTC.

V is TRBV13 and J is TRBJ2-7, with TRBD1 identical over 10 bases. V dropped 1 base and J dropped 3; count of bases not matched to a gene: 3. This CDR3 contains 15 residues. The germline gives CDR1 PRHDT, CDR2 FYEKMQ (reference sequence). The CDR3 bases are TGTGCCAGCAGCTTAGTCGGGACAGGGGACTACGAGCAGTACTTC. As protein: CASSLVGTGDYEQYF. The whole variable domain, filled in from reference TRBV13 and TRBJ2-7, reads AAGVIQSPRHLIKEKRETATLKCYPIPRHDTVYWYQQGPGQDPQFLISFYEKMQSDKGSIPDRFSAQQFSDYHSELNMSSLELGDSALYFCASSLVGTGDYEQYFGPGTRLTVT.

This clonotype was counted many times. The V gene is TRBV24-1, the J gene TRBJ2-1, with 9 bases fitting TRBD2. V shed 5 bases and J 5 bases; nucleotides not matched to a gene: 6. Germline loops: CDR1 KGHDR, CDR2 SFDVKD. The CDR3 is 15 amino acids. The DNA of the CDR3 is TGTGCCACCAGTGCTAGCGGGGCACCCGACAATGAGCAGTTCTTC. Translated: CATSASGAPDNEQFF.

This clonotype has only a few counts. The chain links TRBV5-5 to TRBJ1-4; D is unresolved. The germline V and J ends were trimmed by 2 bases and 5 bases, with 10 bases remaining between them. The CDR3 totals 14 residues. Germline values: CDR1 SGHKS, CDR2 YYEKEE (reference sequence). The CDR3 DNA is TGTGCCAGCAGCTTTGGGCCCGGGAATGAAAAACTGTTTTTT. It specifies CASSFGPGNEKLFF. Supplemented by reference TRBV5-5 and TRBJ1-4, the full variable domain reads DAGVTQSPTHLIKTRGQQVTLRCSPISGHKSVSWYQQVLGQGPQFIFQYYEKEERGRGNFPDRFSARQFPNYSSELNVNALLLGDSALYLCASSFGPGNEKLFFGSGTQLSVL.

Ten or more counts support this clonotype. The rearrangement joins TRBV11-2 to TRBJ2-5, with a tentative D call TRBD1 (6 bases). V lost 0 bases and J lost 6, with 14 bases in between. This CDR3 contains 15 residues. Germline lookup yields CDR1 SGHAT and CDR2 FQNNGV. The CDR3 DNA is TGTGCCAGCAGCTTAGAACAGGGCGGGTTGCAGACCCAGTACTTC. Translation gives CASSLEQGGLQTQYF.

This clonotype has a count of ten or more. The rearrangement links TRBV28 to TRBJ1-1; D ambiguous. The CDR3 has 14 amino acids. Trimming pared 0 bases from V and 2 bases from J, leaving 7 bases between. Per the germline V gene, CDR1 is MDHEN and CDR2 is SYDVKM. For the CDR3, the DNA is TGTGCCAGCAGTTTATGGCAGGTCAACACTGAAGCTTTCTTT. As protein: CASSLWQVNTEAFF.

This clonotype was counted a few times. This chain joins TRBV12-3 or TRBV12-4 and TRBJ2-2; no firm D call. This CDR3 has 12 residues. The V end was cut by 6 bases, the J end by 5 bases, with 7 bases between. The CDR3 sequence is CASSSETGELFF. In DNA form, the CDR3 reads TGTGCCAGCAGCTCTGAAACCGGGGAGCTGTTTTTT.

Many counts were recorded for this clonotype. The genes are TRBV24-1 and TRBJ2-1, with a possible D match to TRBD2 (6 bases). V gave up 0 bases and J gave up 0 bases, with 8 bases separating them. Per the germline V gene, CDR1 is KGHDR and CDR2 is SFDVKD. CDR3 size: 16 residues. The CDR3 here is CATSDLGGSSYNEQFF. CDR3 coding DNA: TGTGCCACCAGTGATTTGGGAGGGTCCTCCTACAATGAGCAGTTCTTC.

The V gene is TRBV6-2 or TRBV6-3, the J gene TRBJ2-7; D gene ambiguous. V lost 2 bases, J lost 3 bases, and 14 bases lay in between. This CDR3 has 15 amino acids. Looked up from germline, CDR1 is MNHEY and CDR2 is SVGEGT. The CDR3 loop is CASSYGQQLVYEQYF. As DNA, the CDR3 is TGTGCCAGCAGTTACGGTCAACAGCTAGTCTACGAGCAGTACTTC.

This clonotype has a count of ten or more. The chain is built from TRBV5-1 and TRBJ2-7; TRBD1 agrees at 9 bases. This CDR3 spans 15 amino acids. Per the germline V gene, CDR1 is SGHRS and CDR2 is YFSETQ. The V and J ends lost 4 bases and 7 bases, in that order; junction bases with no gene match: 12. Written as DNA, the CDR3 is TGCGCCAGCAGCCCAAGGACAGGGGACCTGGCGGAGCAGTACTTC. Its translation: CASSPRTGDLAEQYF.

This chain connects TRBV6-2 or TRBV6-3 to TRBJ2-7; D is perhaps TRBD2 (6 bases). Germline loops: CDR1 MNHEY, CDR2 SVGEGT. Trimming pared 0 bases from V and 0 bases from J, leaving 9 bases between. The CDR3 runs 15 residues. CDR3 DNA sequence: TGTGCCAGCAGTTACTCGGGACTCCTCTCCTACGAGCAGTACTTC. It translates to CASSYSGLLSYEQYF.

This clonotype was observed a few times. The chain joins TRBV5-5 to TRBJ2-1; D gene uncertain. V was pared by 4 bases and J by 4 bases, with 9 bases between. Germline lookup yields CDR1 SGHKS and CDR2 YYEKEE (reference sequence). This CDR3 has 13 residues. The CDR3 nucleotides read TGTGCCAGCAGCCCCGGGCAGTACAATGAGCAGTTCTTC. It encodes CASSPGQYNEQFF.

Many counts were recorded for this clonotype. The gene calls are TRBV19 and TRBJ1-2; no reliable D call. Germline V gives CDR1 LNHDA, CDR2 SQIVND (reference sequence). Trimming removed 3 bases at V and 3 bases at J, with 5 bases between. The CDR3 is 12 amino acids. The CDR3 here is CASSIQDYGYTF. For the CDR3, the DNA is TGTGCCAGTAGTATCCAGGACTATGGCTACACCTTC.

This clonotype was seen at least ten times. The chain joins TRBV19 to TRBJ2-1; 11 bases align to TRBD2. Trimming cost V 5 bases and J 6 bases; bases outside gene matches: 9. CDR1 and CDR2 (germline): LNHDA, SQIVND (reference sequence). The length of the CDR3 is 16 residues. The CDR3 nucleotides are TGTGCCAGTAGTCCCTTTAGCGGGAGGGTCTTCAATGAGCAGTTCTTC. Translated: CASSPFSGRVFNEQFF. The complete variable domain, with remaining parts taken from reference TRBV19 and TRBJ2-1, reads DGGITQSPKYLFRKEGQNVTLSCEQNLNHDAMYWYRQDPGQGLRLIYYSQIVNDFQKGDIAEGYSVSREKKESFPLTVTSAQKNPTAFYLCASSPFSGRVFNEQFFGPGTRLTVL.